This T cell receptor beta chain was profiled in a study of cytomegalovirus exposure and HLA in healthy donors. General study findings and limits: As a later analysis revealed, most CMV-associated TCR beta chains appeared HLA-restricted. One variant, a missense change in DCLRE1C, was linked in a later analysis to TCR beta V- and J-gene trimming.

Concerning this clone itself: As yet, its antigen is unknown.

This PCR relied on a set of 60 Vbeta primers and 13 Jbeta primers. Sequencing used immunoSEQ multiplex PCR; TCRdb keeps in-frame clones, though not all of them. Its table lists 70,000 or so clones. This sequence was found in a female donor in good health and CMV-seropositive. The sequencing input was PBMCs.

In DNA form, the CDR3 reads TGTGCCAGCAGTACAGGGGGGACGGTCTACGAGCAGTACTTC. Translated, it gives CASSTGGTVYEQYF. This rearrangement joins TRBV28 to TRBJ2-7; TRBD1 matches at 8 bases. The CDR3 consists of 14 residues. The germline CDR1 and CDR2 sequences are MDHEN and SYDVKM. Trimming cost V 5 bases and J 3 bases; bases outside gene matches: 6.